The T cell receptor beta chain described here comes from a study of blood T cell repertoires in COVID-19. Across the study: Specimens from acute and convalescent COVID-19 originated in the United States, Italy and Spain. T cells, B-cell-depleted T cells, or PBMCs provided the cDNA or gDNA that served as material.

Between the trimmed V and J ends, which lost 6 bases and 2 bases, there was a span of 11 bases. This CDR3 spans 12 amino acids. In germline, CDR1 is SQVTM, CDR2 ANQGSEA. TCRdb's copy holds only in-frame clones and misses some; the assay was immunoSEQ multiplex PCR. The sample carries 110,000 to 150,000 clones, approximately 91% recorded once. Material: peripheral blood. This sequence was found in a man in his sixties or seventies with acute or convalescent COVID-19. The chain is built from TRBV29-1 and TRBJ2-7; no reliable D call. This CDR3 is CSVETPAYEQYF. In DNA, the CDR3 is TGCAGCGTGGAGACTCCTGCCTACGAGCAGTACTTC.